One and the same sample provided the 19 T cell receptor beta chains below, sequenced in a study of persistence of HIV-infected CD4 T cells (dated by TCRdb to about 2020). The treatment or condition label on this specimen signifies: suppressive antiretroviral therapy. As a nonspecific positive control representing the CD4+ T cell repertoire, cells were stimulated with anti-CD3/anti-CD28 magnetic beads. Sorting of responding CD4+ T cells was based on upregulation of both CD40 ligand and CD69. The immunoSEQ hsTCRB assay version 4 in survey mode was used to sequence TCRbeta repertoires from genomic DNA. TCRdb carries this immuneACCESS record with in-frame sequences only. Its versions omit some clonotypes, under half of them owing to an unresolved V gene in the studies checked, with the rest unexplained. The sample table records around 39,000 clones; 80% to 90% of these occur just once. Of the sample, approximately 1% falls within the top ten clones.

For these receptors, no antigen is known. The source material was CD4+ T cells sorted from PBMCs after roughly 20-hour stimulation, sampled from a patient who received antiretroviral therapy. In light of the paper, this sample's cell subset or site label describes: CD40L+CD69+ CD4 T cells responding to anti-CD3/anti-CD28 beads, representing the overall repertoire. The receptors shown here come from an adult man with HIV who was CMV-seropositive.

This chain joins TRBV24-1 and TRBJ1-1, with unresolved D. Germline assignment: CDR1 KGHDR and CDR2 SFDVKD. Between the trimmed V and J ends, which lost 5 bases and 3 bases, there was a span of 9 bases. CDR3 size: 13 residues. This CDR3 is CATSGSSHTEAFF. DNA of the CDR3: TGTGCCACCAGTGGCTCCTCACACACTGAAGCTTTCTTT.

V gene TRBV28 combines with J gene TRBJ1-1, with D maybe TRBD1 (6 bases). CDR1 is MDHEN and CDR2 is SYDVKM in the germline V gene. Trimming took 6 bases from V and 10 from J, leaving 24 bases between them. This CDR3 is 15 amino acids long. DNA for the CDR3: TGTGCCAGCAGCCCCACGTCCCCAACAGGGCCGGCAGCTTTCTTT. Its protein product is CASSPTSPTGPAAFF.

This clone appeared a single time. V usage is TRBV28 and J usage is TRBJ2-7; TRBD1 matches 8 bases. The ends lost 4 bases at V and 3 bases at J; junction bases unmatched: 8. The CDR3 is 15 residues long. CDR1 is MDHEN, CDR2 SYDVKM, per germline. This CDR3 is CASSSTGVGSYEQYF. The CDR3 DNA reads TGTGCCAGCAGTTCGACAGGGGTCGGAAGCTACGAGCAGTACTTC.

CDR3 coding DNA: TGTGCCAGCAGCCCGCCGGCTGGAGATACGCAGTATTTT. Its translation is CASSPPAGDTQYF. The chain recombines TRBV28 with TRBJ2-3; D unclear. The CDR3 is 13 amino acids. Trimming shortened V by 6 bases and J by 5 bases, and 12 bases separated the two germline ends. Germline V gene sequence: CDR1 MDHEN, CDR2 SYDVKM. Full variable domain (missing parts from reference TRBV28 and TRBJ2-3): DVKVTQSSRYLVKRTGEKVFLECVQDMDHENMFWYRQDPGLGLRLIYFSYDVKMKEKGDIPEGYSVSREKKERFSLILESASTNQTSMYLCASSPPAGDTQYFGPGTRLTVL.

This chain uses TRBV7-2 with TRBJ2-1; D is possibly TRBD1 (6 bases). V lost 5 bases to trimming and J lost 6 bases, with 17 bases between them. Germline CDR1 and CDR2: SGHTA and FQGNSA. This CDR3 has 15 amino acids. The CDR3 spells CASSQASDSFNEQFF. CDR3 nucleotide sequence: TGTGCCAGCAGCCAGGCCTCGGACAGCTTCAATGAGCAGTTCTTC.

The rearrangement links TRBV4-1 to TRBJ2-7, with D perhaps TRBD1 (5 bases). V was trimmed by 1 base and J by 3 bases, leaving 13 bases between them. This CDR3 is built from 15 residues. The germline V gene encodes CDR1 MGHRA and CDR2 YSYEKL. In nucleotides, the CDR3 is TGCGCCAGCAGCCAAGCCCATTCAGACAGCTACGAGCAGTACTTC. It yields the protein CASSQAHSDSYEQYF.

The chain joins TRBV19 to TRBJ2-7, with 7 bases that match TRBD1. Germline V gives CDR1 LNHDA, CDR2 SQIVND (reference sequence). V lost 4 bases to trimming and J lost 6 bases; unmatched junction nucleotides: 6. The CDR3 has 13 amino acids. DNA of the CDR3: TGTGCCAGTAGTACAGGGGGTAGGGGCGAGCAGTACTTC. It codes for CASSTGGRGEQYF. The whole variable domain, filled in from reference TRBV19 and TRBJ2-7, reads DGGITQSPKYLFRKEGQNVTLSCEQNLNHDAMYWYRQDPGQGLRLIYYSQIVNDFQKGDIAEGYSVSREKKESFPLTVTSAQKNPTAFYLCASSTGGRGEQYFGPGTRLTVT.

This CDR3 is CASRGLGVGGQPQHF. DNA of the CDR3: TGTGCCAGCAGGGGACTAGGGGTGGGAGGGCAGCCCCAGCATTTT. The chain combines TRBV27 with TRBJ1-5; D might be TRBD1 (5 bases). This CDR3 region has 15 residues. V was trimmed by 6 bases and J by 7 bases, leaving 19 bases between them. Germline assignment: CDR1 MNHEY and CDR2 SMNVEV (reference sequence).

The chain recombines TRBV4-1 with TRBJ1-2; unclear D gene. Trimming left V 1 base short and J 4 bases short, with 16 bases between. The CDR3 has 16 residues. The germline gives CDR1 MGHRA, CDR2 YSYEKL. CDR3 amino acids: CASSQGSGPDGYGYTF. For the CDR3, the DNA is TGCGCCAGCAGCCAAGGAAGCGGACCGGACGGCTATGGCTACACCTTC.

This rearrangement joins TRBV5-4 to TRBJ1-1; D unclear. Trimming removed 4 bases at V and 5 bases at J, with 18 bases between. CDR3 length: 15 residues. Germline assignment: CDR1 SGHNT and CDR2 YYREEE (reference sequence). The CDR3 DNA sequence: TGTGCCAGCAGCCCCGTTAGCGGGTTTCGGACTGAAGCTTTCTTT. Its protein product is CASSPVSGFRTEAFF.

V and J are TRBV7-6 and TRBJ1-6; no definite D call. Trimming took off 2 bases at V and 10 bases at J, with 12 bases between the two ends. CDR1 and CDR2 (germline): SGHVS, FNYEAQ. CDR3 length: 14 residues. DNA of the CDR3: TGTGCCAGCAGCTTAAGACAAGTAGGGTCACCCCTCCACTTT. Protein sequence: CASSLRQVGSPLHF.

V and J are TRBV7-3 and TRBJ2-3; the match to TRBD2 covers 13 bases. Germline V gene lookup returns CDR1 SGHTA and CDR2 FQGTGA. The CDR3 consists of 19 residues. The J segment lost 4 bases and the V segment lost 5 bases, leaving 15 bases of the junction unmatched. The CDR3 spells CASSPRPGLAGSSADTQYF. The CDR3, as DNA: TGTGCCAGCAGCCCCCGGCCGGGACTAGCGGGATCCTCGGCAGATACGCAGTATTTT.

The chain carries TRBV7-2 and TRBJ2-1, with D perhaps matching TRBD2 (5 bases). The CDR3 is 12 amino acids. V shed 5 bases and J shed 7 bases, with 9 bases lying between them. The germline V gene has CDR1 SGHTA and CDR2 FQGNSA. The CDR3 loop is CASSPPGNEQFF. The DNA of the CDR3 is TGTGCCAGCAGCCCCCCGGGGAATGAGCAGTTCTTC.

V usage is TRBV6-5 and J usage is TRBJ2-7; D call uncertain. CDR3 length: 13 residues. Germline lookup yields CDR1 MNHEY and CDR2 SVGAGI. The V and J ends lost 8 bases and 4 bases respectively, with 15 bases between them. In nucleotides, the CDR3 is TGTGCCAGCGGCCGGGCCTCCGGTTACGAGCAGTACTTC. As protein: CASGRASGYEQYF.

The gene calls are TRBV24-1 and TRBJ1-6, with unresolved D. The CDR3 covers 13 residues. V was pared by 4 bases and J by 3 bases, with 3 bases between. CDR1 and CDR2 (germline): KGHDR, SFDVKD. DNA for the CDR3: TGTGCCACCAGTGAAAACTATAATTCACCCCTCCACTTT. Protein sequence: CATSENYNSPLHF.

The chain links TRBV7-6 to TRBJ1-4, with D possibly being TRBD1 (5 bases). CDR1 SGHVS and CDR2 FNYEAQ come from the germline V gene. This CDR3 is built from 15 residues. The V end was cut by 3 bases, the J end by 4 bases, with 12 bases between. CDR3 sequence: CASSFRGTDNEKLFF. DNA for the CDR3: TGTGCCAGCAGCTTCAGAGGGACGGATAATGAAAAACTGTTTTTT.

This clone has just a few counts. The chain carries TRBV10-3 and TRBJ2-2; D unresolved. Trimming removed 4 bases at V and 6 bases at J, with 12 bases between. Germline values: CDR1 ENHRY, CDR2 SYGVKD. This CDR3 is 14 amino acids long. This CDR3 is CAISGLYGAGELFF. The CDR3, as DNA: TGTGCCATCAGTGGGTTATATGGGGCCGGGGAGCTGTTTTTT.

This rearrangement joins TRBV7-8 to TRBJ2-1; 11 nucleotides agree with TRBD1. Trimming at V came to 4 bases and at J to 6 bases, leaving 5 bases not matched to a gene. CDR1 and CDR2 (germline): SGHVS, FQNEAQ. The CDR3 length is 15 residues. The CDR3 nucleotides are TGTGCCAGCAGCTCAGGACAGGGGGCGATCAATGAGCAGTTCTTC. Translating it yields CASSSGQGAINEQFF.

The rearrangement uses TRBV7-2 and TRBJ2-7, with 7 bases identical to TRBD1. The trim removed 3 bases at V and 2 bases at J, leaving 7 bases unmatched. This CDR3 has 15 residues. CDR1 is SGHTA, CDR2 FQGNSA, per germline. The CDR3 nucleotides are TGTGCCAGCAGCTTGGCCGGGACAGACACCTACGAGCAGTACTTC. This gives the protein CASSLAGTDTYEQYF.